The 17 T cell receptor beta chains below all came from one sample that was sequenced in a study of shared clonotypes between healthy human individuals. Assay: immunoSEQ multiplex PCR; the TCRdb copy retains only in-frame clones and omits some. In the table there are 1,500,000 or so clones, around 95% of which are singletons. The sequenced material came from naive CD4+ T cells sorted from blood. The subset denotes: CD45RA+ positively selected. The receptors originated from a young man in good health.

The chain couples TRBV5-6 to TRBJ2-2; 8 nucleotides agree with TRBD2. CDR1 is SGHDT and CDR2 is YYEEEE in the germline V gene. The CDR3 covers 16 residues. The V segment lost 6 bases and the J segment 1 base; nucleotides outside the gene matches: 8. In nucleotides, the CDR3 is TGTGCCAGCACCTCTGTACTAGCGGAGAACACCGGGGAGCTGTTTTTT. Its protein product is CASTSVLAENTGELFF.

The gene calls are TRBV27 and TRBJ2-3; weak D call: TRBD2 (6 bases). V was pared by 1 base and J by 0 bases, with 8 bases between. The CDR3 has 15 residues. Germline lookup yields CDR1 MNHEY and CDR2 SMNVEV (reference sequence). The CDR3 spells CASSLWGESTDTQYF. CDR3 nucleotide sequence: TGTGCCAGCAGTTTATGGGGGGAAAGCACAGATACGCAGTATTTT.

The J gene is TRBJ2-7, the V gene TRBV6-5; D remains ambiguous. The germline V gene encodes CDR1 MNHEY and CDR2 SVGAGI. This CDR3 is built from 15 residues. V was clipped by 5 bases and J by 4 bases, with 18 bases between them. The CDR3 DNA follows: TGTGCCAGCAGTCCGACAAGGGTCGTGAGTTACGAGCAGTACTTC. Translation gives CASSPTRVVSYEQYF.

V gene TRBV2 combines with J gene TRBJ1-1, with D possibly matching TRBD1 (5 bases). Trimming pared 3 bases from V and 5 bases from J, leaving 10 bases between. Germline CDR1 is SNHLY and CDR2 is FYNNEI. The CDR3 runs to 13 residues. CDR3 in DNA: TGTGCCAGCAGTGACACGGGGCGGACTGAAGCTTTCTTT. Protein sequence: CASSDTGRTEAFF.

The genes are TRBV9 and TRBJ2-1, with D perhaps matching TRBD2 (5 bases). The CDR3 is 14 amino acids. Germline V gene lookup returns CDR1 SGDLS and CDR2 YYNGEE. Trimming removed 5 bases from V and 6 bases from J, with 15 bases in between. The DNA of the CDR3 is TGTGCCAGCAGTTCCATTTCGGGGAGCAATGAGCAGTTCTTC. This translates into CASSSISGSNEQFF. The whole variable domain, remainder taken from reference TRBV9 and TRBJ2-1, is DSGVTQTPKHLITATGQRVTLRCSPRSGDLSVYWYQQSLDQGLQFLIQYYNGEERAKGNILERFSAQQFPDLHSELNLSSLELGDSALYFCASSSISGSNEQFFGPGTRLTVL.

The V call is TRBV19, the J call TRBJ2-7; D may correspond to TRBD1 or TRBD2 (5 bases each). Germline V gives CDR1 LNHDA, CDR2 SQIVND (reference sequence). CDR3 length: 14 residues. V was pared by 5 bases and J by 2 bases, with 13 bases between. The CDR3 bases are TGTGCCAGTAGTGTGGGGGATTTGCCCTACGAGCAGTACTTC. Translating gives CASSVGDLPYEQYF.

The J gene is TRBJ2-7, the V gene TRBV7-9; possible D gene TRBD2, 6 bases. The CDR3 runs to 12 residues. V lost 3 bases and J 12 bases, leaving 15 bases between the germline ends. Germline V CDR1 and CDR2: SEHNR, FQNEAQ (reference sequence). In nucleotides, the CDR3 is TGTGCCAGCAGCTTGGACGGCGGAGGGGTGTACTTC. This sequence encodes CASSLDGGGVYF.

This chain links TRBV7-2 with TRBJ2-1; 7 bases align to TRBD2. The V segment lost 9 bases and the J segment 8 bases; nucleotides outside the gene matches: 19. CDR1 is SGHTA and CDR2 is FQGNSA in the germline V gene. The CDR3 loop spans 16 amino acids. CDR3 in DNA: TGTGCCAGAGCACTTGGGGAGGGCGGGACCTGCGATGAGCAGTTCTTC. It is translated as CARALGEGGTCDEQFF.

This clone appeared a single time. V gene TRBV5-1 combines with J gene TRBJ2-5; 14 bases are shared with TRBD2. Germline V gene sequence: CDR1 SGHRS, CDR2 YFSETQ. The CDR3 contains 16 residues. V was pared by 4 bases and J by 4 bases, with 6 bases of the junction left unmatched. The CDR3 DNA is TGCGCCAGCAGCCAAGGGACTAGCGGGAGAGGAGAGACCCAGTACTTC. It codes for CASSQGTSGRGETQYF. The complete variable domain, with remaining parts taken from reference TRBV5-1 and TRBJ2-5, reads KAGVTQTPRYLIKTRGQQVTLSCSPISGHRSVSWYQQTPGQGLQFLFEYFSETQRNKGNFPGRFSGRQFSNSRSEMNVSTLELGDSALYLCASSQGTSGRGETQYFGPGTRLLVL.

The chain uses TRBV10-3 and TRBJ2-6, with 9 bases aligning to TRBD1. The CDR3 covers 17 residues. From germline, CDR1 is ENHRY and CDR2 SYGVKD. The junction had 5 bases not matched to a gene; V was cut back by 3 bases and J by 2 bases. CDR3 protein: CAISDFRDRAGANVLTF. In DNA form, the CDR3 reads TGTGCCATCAGTGATTTTAGGGACAGGGCTGGGGCCAACGTCCTGACTTTC.

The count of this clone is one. The CDR3 DNA reads as TGTGCCAGCAGCTTGGGGATAAACGACGGGAAGTACTTC. This translates into CASSLGINDGKYF. The chain couples TRBV5-5 to TRBJ2-7; D might be TRBD2 (5 bases). Germline V gives CDR1 SGHKS, CDR2 YYEKEE (reference sequence). The CDR3 contains 13 residues. V was trimmed by 0 bases and J by 11 bases, leaving 15 bases between them.

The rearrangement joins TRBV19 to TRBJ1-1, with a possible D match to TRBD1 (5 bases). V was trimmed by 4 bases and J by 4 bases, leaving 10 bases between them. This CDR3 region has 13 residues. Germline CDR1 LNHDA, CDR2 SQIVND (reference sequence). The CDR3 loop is CASSTWGGTEAFF. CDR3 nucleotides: TGTGCCAGTAGTACCTGGGGGGGCACTGAAGCTTTCTTT.

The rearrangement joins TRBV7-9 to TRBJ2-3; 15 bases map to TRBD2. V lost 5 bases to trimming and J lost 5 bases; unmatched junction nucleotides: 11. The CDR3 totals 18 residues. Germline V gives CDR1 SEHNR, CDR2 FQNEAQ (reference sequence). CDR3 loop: CASSPPGLAGGRVDTQYF. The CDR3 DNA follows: TGTGCCAGCAGCCCCCCGGGACTAGCGGGAGGACGTGTAGATACGCAGTATTTT.

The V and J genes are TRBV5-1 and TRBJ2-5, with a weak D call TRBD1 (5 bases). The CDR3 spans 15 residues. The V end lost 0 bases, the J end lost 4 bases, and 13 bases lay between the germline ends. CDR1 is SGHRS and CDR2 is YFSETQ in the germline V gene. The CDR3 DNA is TGCGCCAGCAGCTTGGGGGGCATGGTAAGAGAGACCCAGTACTTC. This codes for CASSLGGMVRETQYF.

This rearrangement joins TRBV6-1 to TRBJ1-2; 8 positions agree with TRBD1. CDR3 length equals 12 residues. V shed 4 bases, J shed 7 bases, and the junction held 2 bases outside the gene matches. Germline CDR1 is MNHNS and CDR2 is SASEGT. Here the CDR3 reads CASSGDRTGYTF. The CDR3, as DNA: TGTGCCAGCAGTGGGGACAGGACTGGCTACACCTTC.

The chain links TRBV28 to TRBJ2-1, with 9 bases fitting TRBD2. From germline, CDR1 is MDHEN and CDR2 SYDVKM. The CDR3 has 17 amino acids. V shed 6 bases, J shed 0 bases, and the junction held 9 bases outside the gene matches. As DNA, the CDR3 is TGTGCCAGCAGATTCTTATTAGCGGGAGCCTCCTACAATGAGCAGTTCTTC. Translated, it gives CASRFLLAGASYNEQFF.

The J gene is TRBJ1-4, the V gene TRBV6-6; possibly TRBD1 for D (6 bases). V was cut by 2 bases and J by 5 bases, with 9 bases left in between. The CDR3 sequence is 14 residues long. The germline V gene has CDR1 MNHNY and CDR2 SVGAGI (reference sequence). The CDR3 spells CASSYRGANEKLFF. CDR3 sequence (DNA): TGTGCCAGCAGTTACCGGGGGGCGAATGAAAAACTGTTTTTT.